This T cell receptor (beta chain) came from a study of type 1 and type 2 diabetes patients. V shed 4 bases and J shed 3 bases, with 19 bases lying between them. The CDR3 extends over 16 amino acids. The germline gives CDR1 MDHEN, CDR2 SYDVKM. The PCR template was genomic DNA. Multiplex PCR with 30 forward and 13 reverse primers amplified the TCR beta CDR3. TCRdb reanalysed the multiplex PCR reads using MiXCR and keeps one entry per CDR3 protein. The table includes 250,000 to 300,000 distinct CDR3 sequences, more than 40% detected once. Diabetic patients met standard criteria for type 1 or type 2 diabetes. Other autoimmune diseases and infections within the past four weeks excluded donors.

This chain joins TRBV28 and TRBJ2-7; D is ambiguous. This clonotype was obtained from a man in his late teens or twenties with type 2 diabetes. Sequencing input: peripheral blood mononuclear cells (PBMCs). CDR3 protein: CASSYDSGTEVYEQYF. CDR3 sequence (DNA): TGTGCCAGCAGTTACGATTCCGGCACAGAAGTCTACGAGCAGTACTTC.